The entry below gives a single T cell receptor beta chain sequence along with its context. Its antigen is unknown. The sample is drawn from a study of cytomegalovirus exposure and HLA in healthy donors. Study conclusions and caveats: The classifier, whose performance was assessed in both the original and validation cohorts, reportedly diagnosed cytomegalovirus status with high specificity and sensitivity.

PCR primers comprised 60 Vbeta and 13 Jbeta primers. The repertoire was sequenced with immunoSEQ multiplex PCR; TCRdb's copy has only in-frame clones and lacks some. The data contain over 150,000 clones, roughly four fifths of them singletons. The CDR3 sequence is 16 residues long. V lost 6 bases and J 1 base, leaving 18 bases between the germline ends. Sequencing used PBMCs. The chain employs TRBV23-1 and TRBJ1-1; no clear D gene. TRBV23-1 is annotated as an ORF whose role is uncertain. This TCR was sampled from a girl aged 10-17 years in good health and CMV-seropositive. The CDR3, as DNA: TGCGCCAGCAGCCTAGCCCCATTCTCATGGAACACTGAAGCTTTCTTT. Amino acid sequence: CASSLAPFSWNTEAFF.